This T cell receptor (beta chain) was recorded in a study of identical twins. TCRdb fed the 5' RACE reads into MiXCR, producing one record per CDR3 protein. Of 430,000 or so distinct CDR3 sequences in the sample, 20% to 25% were seen once. Trimming cost V 6 bases and J 9 bases, with 26 bases left between them. The CDR3 runs to 16 residues. This sample also belongs to another study, concerning T cells expressing NK-cell markers. That work adds: The contribution of dominant NKG2C+ clonotypes to CD8+ T cells in five to seven donors was roughly 1.0-7.0%.

This clonotype was sampled from a woman in her late teens or twenties in good health. The sequencing input was CD4+ T cells sorted from blood. The gene calls are TRBV12-3 or TRBV12-4 and TRBJ1-2, with D uncertain. The CDR3 DNA follows: TGTGCCAGCAGCTTTAGTACGGCAGGACGAAGTATCCGCTACACCTTC. Residues: CASSFSTAGRSIRYTF.